What follows describes a single T cell receptor (beta chain). The V end lost 2 bases, the J end lost 7 bases, and 6 bases lay between the germline ends. Per the germline V gene, CDR1 is SGHDT and CDR2 is YYEEEE. This CDR3 has 11 amino acids. The data were taken from a study of blood T cell repertoires in COVID-19. Study context: Acute and convalescent COVID-19 samples came from the United States, Italy and Spain. PBMCs, B-cell-depleted T cells, or T cells provided the cDNA or gDNA that made up the material.

In the source study's methods: Estimated nucleated cell counts came from reference gene primer amplification. Assay used: immunoSEQ multiplex PCR; TCRdb lists only in-frame clones, some missing. V, J and clone size reflect that table, while D and trimming were determined from the DNA. The sample includes under 200,000 clones, approximately 80% of them seen just once. Sequenced: peripheral blood. V gene TRBV5-6 combines with J gene TRBJ1-1; D is undetermined. The source is a woman of 80 years or more with active or convalescent COVID-19. The DNA for the CDR3 is TGTGCCAGCAGCTTTGAGGTTGAAGCTTTCTTT. It specifies CASSFEVEAFF.